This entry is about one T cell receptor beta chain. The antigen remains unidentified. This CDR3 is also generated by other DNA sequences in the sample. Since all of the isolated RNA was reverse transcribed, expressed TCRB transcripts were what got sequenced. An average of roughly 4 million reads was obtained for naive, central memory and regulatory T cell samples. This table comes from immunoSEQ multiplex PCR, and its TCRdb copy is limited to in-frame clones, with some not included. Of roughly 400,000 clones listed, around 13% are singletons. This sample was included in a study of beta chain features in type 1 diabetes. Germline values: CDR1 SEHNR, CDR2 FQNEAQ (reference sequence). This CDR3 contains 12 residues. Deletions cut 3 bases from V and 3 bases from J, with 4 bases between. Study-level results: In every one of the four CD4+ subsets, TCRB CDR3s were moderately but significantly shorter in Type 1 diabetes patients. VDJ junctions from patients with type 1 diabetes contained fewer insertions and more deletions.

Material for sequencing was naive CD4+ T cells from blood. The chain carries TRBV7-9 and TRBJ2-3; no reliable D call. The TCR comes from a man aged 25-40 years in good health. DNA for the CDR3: TGTGCCAGCAGCTTGTTTACAGATACGCAGTATTTT. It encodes CASSLFTDTQYF.